This is a list of T cell receptor beta chains from one sample in a study of OX40 agonist ivuxolimab in advanced cancers. Data came from immunoSEQ multiplex PCR; TCRdb stores just in-frame clones and leaves some out. The data hold about 94,000 clones, with about 88% observed a single time. The source was CD4+ or CD8+ T cells sorted from blood, collected in a trial of the OX40 agonist ivuxolimab. These receptors were collected from an adult with an advanced solid tumor such as melanoma, head and neck, liver or kidney cancer. CDR3s include the opening cysteine and the closing phenylalanine or tryptophan. D genes are given only for firm matches. The size of a clone is reported for some rows only, either as once, few or many, or as a class for expanded clones.

.,TRBD2,TRBV30,TRBJ2-3,TGTGCCTGGAGTGTAATGGGAGGGCAGGGGTATTTT,CAWSVMGGQGYF
.,TRBD2,TRBV5-1,TRBJ2-5,TGCGCCAGCAGCATTGGACTAGGGAGAGAGACCCAGTACTTC,CASSIGLGRETQYF
.,.,TRBV30,TRBJ1-2,TGTGCCTGGAGCGGGGATAACTATGGCTACACCTTC,CAWSGDNYGYTF
.,TRBD2,TRBV2,TRBJ2-7,TGTGCCAGCCAAGTAGCGGGGGCCGCCTACGAGCAGTACTTC,CASQVAGAAYEQYF
.,.,TRBV9,TRBJ2-5,TGTGCCAGCAGCTCCGGTGGAGGGGGGGAGACCCAGTACTTC,CASSSGGGGETQYF
.,TRBD1,TRBV27,TRBJ2-3,TGTGCCAGCAGAAGGGACAGAGACTCAGATACGCAGTATTTT,CASRRDRDSDTQYF
.,.,TRBV6-5,TRBJ2-7,TGTGCCAGCGGATTCGAGCAGTACTTC,CASGFEQYF
few,.,TRBV5-1,TRBJ1-2,TGCGCCAGCAGCTTGGCCAGTAACTATGGCTACACCTTC,CASSLASNYGYTF
.,.,TRBV6-1,TRBJ1-1,TGTGCCAGCAGCGAGGCGGCAGGGCGGACTGAAGCTTTCTTT,CASSEAAGRTEAFF
.,TRBD1,TRBV5-4,TRBJ2-5,TGTGCCAGCAGCTTGGGACAGGGGCAAGAGACCCAGTACTTC,CASSLGQGQETQYF
.,TRBD1,TRBV7-6,TRBJ2-5,TGTGCCAGCAGCATAAACAGGGGGGAGACCCAGTACTTC,CASSINRGETQYF
.,.,TRBV6-1,TRBJ1-2,TGTGCCAGCAGTGACCAAGGGTTGCTGTCTAACTCAGGCTACACCTTC,CASSDQGLLSNSGYTF
.,TRBD1,TRBV6-5,TRBJ2-7,TGTGCCAGCAGCCCATTCGACAGGGGTTCCTACGAGCAGTACTTC,CASSPFDRGSYEQYF
.,.,TRBV30,TRBJ2-1,TGTGCCTGGAGGAGACTCCCGCCGGGAAAGACCTACAATGAGCAGTTCTTC,CAWRRLPPGKTYNEQFF
.,.,TRBV6-5,TRBJ2-2,TGTGCCAGCCACAGGGACGATGCGGAGCTGTTTTTT,CASHRDDAELFF
.,TRBD1,TRBV27,TRBJ1-2,TGTGCCAGCAGCCGGAACAGGGGAACCCTCTATGGCTACACCTTC,CASSRNRGTLYGYTF
few,.,TRBV5-1,TRBJ1-1,TGCGCCAGCAGCTGGGAAGGGGACACTGAAGCTTTCTTT,CASSWEGDTEAFF
.,.,TRBV5-1,TRBJ1-3,TGCGCCAGCAGCCCGGGGCCCGGTGGCACTGGAAACACCATATATTTT,CASSPGPGGTGNTIYF
.,.,TRBV5-5,TRBJ1-5,TGTGCCAGCAGTCAGCGGGGCTCGCCGCCCCAGCATTTT,CASSQRGSPPQHF
once,.,TRBV19,TRBJ1-3,TGTGCCAGTAGTACCCCCCGCGGCGGTGGAAACACCATATATTTT,CASSTPRGGGNTIYF
.,.,TRBV30,TRBJ2-7,TGTGCCTGGAGTGTTTCAGAACTAATCTACGAGCAGTACTTC,CAWSVSELIYEQYF
.,TRBD1,TRBV19,TRBJ1-1,TGTGCCAGTGAGAACAGGGGCACTGAAGCTTTCTTT,CASENRGTEAFF
.,TRBD2,TRBV7-9,TRBJ2-7,TGTGCCAGCAGCTTAGTATTAGCGGGGGCCTACGAGCAGTACTTC,CASSLVLAGAYEQYF
once,.,TRBV4-1,TRBJ2-5,TGCGCCAGCAGCCAGGAGGGCATGGAGGCCCCTCTTGGCCGGTACTTC,CASSQEGMEAPLGRYF
.,TRBD2,TRBV11-1,TRBJ2-3,TGTGCCAGCAGCCAGATAGCGGGGCAGACAGATACGCAGTATTTT,CASSQIAGQTDTQYF
.,.,TRBV2,TRBJ2-1,TGTGCCAGCAGTGAAGGGCGGGGATTTGGGTACAATGAGCAGTTCTTC,CASSEGRGFGYNEQFF
.,.,TRBV7-8,TRBJ2-5,TGTGCCAGCAGTTCCTGGGGGGGGCGCCCAGAGACCCAGTACTTC,CASSSWGGRPETQYF
.,TRBD1,TRBV28,TRBJ2-7,TGTGCCAGCAGTTTAAGGGGTATCAGGGGGCAAGACTACGAGCAGTACTTC,CASSLRGIRGQDYEQYF
.,.,TRBV9,TRBJ2-3,TGTGCCAGCAGCCCGCACCAGAGGGGGGGCAGCACAGATACGCAGTATTTT,CASSPHQRGGSTDTQYF
.,TRBD1,TRBV5-3,TRBJ1-5,TGTGCCAGAAGCACCCCGGGACAGGGCCCGTCCCATCAGCCCCAGCATTTT,CARSTPGQGPSHQPQHF
.,.,TRBV4-1,TRBJ1-5,TGCGCCAGCAGCCAAAGAGATGGGGGGTATAGCAATCAGCCCCAGCATTTT,CASSQRDGGYSNQPQHF
.,.,TRBV4-2,TRBJ2-2,TGTGCCAGCGGTCCACGGGGGCTAGCGGTGACCGGGGAGCTGTTTTTT,CASGPRGLAVTGELFF
.,TRBD1,TRBV7-9,TRBJ2-1,TGTGCCAGCAGCCAACGGGACAGTGAAAACAATGAGCAGTTCTTC,CASSQRDSENNEQFF
.,.,TRBV7-8,TRBJ2-5,TGTGCCAGCAGCTTCGACGGGCTGTACCAAGAGACCCAGTACTTC,CASSFDGLYQETQYF
.,.,TRBV7-9,TRBJ2-5,TGTGCCAGCAGCTTAACGTTCTCGGGGGCTGGGGAGACCCAGTACTTC,CASSLTFSGAGETQYF
.,.,TRBV4-3,TRBJ2-7,TGCGCCAGCAGCCAAACCAGGGCCTACGAGCAGTACTTC,CASSQTRAYEQYF
.,.,TRBV5-1,TRBJ1-4,TGCGCCAGCAGCTTGTCGGGTGCGACTGAAGAAAAACTGTTTTTT,CASSLSGATEEKLFF
.,.,TRBV5-6,TRBJ2-6,TGTGCCAAAGAAAGACAGGTACGTTCTCTGGCGGCCAACGTCCTGACTTTC,CAKERQVRSLAANVLTF
.,TRBD1,TRBV27,TRBJ2-7,TGTGCCAGCAGTTTATCTACTGGACAGGGCTTAGGGGAGCAGTACTTC,CASSLSTGQGLGEQYF
medium-sized,.,TRBV2,TRBJ2-5,TGTGCCAGCCGTAGACTAGTAGGGGCAGAGACCCAGTACTTC,CASRRLVGAETQYF
.,.,TRBV27,TRBJ2-7,TGTGCCAGCAGTTTGTTATGGGATACAACCCACGAGCAGTACTTC,CASSLLWDTTHEQYF